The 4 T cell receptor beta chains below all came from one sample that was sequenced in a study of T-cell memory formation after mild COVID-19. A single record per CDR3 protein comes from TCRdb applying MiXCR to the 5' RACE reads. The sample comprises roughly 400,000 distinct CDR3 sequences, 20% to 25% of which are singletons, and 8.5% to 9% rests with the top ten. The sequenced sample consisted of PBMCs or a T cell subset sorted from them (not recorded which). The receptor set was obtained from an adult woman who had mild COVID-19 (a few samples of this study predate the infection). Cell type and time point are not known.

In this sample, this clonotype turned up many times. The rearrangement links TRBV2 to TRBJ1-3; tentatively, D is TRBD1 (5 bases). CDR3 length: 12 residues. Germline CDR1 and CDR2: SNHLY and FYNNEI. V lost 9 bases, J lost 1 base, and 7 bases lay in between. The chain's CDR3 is CARKGSGNTIYF. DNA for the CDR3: TGTGCCAGAAAGGGGTCTGGAAACACCATATATTTT.

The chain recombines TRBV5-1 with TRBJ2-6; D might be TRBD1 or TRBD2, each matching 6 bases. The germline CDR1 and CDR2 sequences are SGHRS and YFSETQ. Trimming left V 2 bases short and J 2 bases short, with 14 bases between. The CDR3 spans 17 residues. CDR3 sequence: CASSLGGSHPGANVLTF. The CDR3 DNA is TGCGCCAGCAGCTTAGGGGGGTCTCACCCTGGGGCCAACGTCCTGACTTTC.

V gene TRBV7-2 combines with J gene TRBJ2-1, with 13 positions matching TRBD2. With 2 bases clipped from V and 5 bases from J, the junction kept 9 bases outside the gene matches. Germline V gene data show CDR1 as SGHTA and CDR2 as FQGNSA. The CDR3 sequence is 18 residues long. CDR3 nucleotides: TGTGCCAGCAGCTTATCGGCCCCAGGACTAGCGGGAGACAATGAGCAGTTCTTC. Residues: CASSLSAPGLAGDNEQFF.

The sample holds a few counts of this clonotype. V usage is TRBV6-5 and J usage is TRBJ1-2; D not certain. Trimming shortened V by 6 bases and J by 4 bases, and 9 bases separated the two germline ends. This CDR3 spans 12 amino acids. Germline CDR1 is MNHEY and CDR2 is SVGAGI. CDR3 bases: TGTGCCAGCAGGGAGTCTGGCTATGGCTACACCTTC. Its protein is CASRESGYGYTF.